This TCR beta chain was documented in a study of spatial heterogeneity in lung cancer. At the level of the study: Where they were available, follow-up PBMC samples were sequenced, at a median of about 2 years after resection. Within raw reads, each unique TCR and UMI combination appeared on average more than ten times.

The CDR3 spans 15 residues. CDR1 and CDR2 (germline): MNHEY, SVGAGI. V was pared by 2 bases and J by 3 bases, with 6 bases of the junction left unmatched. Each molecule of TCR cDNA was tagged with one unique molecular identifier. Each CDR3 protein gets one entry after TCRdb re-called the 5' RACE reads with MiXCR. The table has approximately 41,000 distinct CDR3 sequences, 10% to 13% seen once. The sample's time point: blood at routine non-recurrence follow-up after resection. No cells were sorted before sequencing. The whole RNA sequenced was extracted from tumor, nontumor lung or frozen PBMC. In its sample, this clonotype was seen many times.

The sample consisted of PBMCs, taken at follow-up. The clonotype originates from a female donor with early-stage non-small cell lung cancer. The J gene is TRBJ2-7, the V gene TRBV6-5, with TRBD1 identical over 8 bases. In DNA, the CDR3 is TGTGCCAGCAGTTACGCCCAGGGGGCCTACTACGAGCAGTACTTC. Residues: CASSYAQGAYYEQYF.